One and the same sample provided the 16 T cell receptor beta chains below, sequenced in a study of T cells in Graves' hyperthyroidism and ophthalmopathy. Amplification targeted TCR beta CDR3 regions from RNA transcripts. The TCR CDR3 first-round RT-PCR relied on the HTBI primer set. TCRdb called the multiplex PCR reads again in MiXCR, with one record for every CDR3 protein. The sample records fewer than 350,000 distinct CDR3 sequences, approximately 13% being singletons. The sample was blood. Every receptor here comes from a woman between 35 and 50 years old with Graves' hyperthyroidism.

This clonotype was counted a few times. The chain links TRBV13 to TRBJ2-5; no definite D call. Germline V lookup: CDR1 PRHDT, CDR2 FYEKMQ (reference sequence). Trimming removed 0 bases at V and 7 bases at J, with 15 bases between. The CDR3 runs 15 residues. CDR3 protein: CASSLGRQGHRTQYF. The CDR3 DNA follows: TGTGCCAGCAGCTTAGGCCGACAAGGGCATAGGACCCAGTACTTC.

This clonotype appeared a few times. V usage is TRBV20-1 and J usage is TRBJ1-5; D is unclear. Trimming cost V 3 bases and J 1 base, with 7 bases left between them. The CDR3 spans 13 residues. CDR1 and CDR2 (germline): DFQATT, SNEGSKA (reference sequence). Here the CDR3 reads CSARTDSNQPQHF. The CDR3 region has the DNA TGCAGTGCTAGGACCGACAGCAATCAGCCCCAGCATTTT.

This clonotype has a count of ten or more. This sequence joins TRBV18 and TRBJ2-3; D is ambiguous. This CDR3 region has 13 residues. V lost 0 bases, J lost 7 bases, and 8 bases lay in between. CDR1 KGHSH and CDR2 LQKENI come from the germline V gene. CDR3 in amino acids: CASSPPSKYTQYF. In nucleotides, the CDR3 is TGTGCCAGCTCACCACCGAGCAAGTATACGCAGTATTTT.

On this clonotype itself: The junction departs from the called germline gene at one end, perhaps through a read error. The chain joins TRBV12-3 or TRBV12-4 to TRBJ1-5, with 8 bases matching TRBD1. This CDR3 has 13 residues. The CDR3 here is CASSEQGDRPQHF. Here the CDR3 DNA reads TGCGCCAGCAGTGAACAGGGGGATCGGCCCCAGCATTTT.

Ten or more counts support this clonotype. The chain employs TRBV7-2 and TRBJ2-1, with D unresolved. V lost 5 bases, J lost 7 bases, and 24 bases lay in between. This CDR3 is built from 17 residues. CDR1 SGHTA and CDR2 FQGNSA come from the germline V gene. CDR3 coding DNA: TGTGCCAGCAGCCGGCGACCCACTAAGGGTATAGGTAATGAGCAGTTCTTC. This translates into CASSRRPTKGIGNEQFF.

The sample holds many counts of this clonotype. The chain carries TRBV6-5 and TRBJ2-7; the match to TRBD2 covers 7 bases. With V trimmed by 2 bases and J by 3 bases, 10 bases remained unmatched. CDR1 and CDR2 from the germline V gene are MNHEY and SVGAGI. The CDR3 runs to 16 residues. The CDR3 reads CASSYAESSGGYEQYF. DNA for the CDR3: TGTGCCAGCAGTTACGCAGAATCTAGCGGAGGCTACGAGCAGTACTTC.

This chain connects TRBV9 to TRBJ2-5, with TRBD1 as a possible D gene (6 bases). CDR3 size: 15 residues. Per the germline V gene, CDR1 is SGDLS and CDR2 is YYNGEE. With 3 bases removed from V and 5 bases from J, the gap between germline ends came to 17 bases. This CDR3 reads CASSAQGAGGETQYF. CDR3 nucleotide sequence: TGTGCCAGCAGCGCACAGGGCGCGGGCGGGGAGACCCAGTACTTC.

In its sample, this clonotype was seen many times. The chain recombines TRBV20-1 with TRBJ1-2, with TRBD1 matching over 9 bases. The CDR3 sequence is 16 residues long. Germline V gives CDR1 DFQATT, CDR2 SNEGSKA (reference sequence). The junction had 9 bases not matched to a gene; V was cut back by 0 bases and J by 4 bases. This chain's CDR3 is CSARDRPGTGLYGYTF. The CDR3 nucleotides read TGCAGTGCTAGAGACCGCCCCGGGACAGGGCTCTATGGCTACACCTTC.

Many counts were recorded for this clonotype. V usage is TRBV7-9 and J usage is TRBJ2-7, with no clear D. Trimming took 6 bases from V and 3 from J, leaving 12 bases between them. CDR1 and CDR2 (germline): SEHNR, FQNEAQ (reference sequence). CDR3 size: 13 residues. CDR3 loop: CASRSGEGYEQYF. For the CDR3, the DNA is TGTGCCAGCAGGAGTGGGGAAGGCTACGAGCAGTACTTC.

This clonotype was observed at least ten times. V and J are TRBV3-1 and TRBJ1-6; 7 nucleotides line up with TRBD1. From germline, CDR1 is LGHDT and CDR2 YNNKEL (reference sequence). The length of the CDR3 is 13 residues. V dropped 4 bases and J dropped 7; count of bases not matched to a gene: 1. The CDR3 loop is CASSLQGNSPLHF. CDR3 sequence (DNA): TGTGCCAGCAGCCTACAGGGGAATTCACCCCTCCACTTT.

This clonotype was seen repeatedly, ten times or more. The CDR3 reads CASSLGLTGPGQPQHF. In DNA, the CDR3 is TGCGCCAGCAGCTTGGGTCTAACAGGGCCGGGGCAGCCCCAGCATTTT. The chain recombines TRBV5-1 with TRBJ1-5; tentative D call: TRBD1 (6 bases). The ends were cut back, 0 bases at V and 7 bases at J, with 17 bases in the middle. The germline V gene encodes CDR1 SGHRS and CDR2 YFSETQ. The CDR3 totals 16 residues. Variable domain in full (rest from reference TRBV5-1 and TRBJ1-5): KAGVTQTPRYLIKTRGQQVTLSCSPISGHRSVSWYQQTPGQGLQFLFEYFSETQRNKGNFPGRFSGRQFSNSRSEMNVSTLELGDSALYLCASSLGLTGPGQPQHFGDGTRLSIL.

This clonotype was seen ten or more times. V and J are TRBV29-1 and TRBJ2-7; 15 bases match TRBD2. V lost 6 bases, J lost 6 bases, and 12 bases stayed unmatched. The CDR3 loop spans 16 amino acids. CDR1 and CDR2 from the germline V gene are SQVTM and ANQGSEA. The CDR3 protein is CSVRGLAGGPEGEQYF. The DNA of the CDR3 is TGCAGCGTCCGCGGACTAGCGGGAGGGCCGGAAGGCGAGCAGTACTTC.

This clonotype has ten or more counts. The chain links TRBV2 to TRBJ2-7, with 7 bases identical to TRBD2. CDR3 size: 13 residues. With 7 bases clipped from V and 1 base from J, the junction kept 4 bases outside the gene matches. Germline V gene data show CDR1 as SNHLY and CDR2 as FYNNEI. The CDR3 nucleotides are TGTGCCAGCATTAAGCGGGGTTCCTACGAGCAGTACTTC. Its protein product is CASIKRGSYEQYF.

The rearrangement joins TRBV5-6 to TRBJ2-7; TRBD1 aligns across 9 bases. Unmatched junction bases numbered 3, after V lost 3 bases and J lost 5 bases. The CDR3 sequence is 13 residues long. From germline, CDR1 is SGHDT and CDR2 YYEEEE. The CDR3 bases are TGTGCCAGCAGCTCGGGGACAGGGCACGAGCAGTACTTC. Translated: CASSSGTGHEQYF.

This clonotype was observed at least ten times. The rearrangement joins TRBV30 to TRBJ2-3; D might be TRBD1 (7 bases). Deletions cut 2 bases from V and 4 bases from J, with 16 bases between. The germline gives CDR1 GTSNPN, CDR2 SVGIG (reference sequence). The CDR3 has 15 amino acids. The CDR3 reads CAWSPARGRPDTQYF. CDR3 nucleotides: TGTGCCTGGAGTCCGGCCAGGGGGAGGCCAGATACGCAGTATTTT.

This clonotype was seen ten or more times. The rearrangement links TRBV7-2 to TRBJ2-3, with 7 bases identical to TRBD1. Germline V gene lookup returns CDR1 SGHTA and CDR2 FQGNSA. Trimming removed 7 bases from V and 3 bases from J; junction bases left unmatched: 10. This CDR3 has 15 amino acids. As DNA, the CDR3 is TGTGCCAGCAACTACCCCCAGGGGGTGACAGATACGCAGTATTTT. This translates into CASNYPQGVTDTQYF.